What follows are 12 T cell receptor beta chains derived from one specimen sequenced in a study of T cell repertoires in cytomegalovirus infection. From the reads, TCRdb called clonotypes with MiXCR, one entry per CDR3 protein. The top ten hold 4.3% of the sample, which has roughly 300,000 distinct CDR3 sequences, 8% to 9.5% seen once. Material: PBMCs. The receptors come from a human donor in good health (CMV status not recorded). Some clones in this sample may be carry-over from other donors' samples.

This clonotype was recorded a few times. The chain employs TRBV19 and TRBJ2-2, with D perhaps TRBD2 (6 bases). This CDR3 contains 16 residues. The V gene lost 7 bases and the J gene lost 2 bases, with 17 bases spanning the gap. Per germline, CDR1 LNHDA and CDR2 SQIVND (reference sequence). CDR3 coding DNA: TGTGCCAGTAACCGGGGACTCCGTATCAACACCGGGGAGCTGTTTTTT. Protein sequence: CASNRGLRINTGELFF.

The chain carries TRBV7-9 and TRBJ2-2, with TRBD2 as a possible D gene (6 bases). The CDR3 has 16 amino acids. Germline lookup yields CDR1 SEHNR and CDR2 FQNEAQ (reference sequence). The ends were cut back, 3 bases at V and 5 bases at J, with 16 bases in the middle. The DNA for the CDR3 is TGTGCCAGCAGCTTGATCACTAGCTCCCGGACCGGGGAGCTGTTTTTT. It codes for CASSLITSSRTGELFF. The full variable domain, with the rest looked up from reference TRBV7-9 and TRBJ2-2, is DTGVSQNPRHKITKRGQNVTFRCDPISEHNRLYWYRQTLGQGPEFLTYFQNEAQLEKSRLLSDRFSAERPKGSFSTLEIQRTEQGDSAMYLCASSLITSSRTGELFFGEGSRLTVL.

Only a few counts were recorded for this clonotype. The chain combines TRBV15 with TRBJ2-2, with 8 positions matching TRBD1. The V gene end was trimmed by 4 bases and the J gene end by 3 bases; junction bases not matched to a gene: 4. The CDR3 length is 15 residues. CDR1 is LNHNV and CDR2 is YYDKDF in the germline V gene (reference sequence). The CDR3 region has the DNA TGTGCCACCAGCATGGACAGGGTGTACACCGGGGAGCTGTTTTTT. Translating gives CATSMDRVYTGELFF.

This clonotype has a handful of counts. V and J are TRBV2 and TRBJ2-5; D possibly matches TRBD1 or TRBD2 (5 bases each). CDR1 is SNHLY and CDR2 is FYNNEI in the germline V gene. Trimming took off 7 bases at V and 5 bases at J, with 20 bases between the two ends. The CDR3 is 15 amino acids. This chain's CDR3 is CASTEGHGLDETQYF. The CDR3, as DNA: TGTGCCAGCACCGAGGGGCACGGTCTCGACGAGACCCAGTACTTC.

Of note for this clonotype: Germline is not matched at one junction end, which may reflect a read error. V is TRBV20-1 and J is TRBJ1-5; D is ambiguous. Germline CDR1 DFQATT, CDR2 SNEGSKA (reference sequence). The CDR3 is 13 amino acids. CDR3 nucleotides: TGCAGTGCTAGAGAGCAATCGGGTCAGCGCCAGCATTTT. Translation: CSAREQSGQRQHF.

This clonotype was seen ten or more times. The CDR3 is CASSGTSWWETQYF. CDR3 in DNA: TGTGCCAGCAGTGGAACAAGCTGGTGGGAGACCCAGTACTTC. The chain links TRBV27 to TRBJ2-5; no clear D gene. Trimming took 5 bases from V and 5 from J, leaving 15 bases between them. This CDR3 contains 14 residues. The V gene's germline CDR1 is MNHEY and CDR2 SMNVEV (reference sequence).

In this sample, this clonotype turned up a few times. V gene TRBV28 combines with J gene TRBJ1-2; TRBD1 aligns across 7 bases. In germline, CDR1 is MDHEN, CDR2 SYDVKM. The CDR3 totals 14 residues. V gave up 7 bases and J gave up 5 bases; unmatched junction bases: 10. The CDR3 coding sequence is TGTGCCAGCAAAGGGGGGACAGACCTTTATGGCTACACCTTC. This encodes CASKGGTDLYGYTF.

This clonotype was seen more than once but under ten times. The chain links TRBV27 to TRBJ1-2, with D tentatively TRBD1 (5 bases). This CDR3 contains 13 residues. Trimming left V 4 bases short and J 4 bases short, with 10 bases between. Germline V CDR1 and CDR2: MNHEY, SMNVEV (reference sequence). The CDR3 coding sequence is TGTGCCAGCAGTTCAGGGATGCGCTATGGCTACACCTTC. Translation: CASSSGMRYGYTF.

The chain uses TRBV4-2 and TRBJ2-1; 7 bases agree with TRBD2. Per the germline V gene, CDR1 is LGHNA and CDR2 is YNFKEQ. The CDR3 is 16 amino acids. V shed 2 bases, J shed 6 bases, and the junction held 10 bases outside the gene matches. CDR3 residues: CASSQTGGGSFNEQFF. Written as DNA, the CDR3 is TGTGCCAGCAGCCAAACGGGTGGCGGGAGTTTCAATGAGCAGTTCTTC.

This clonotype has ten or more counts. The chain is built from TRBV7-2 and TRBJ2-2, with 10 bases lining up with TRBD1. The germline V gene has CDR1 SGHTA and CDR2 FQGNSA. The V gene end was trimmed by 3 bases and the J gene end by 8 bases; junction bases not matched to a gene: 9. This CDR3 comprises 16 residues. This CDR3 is CASSFSRTGGRGELFF. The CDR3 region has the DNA TGTGCCAGCAGCTTTAGTCGGACAGGGGGTCGAGGGGAGCTGTTTTTT. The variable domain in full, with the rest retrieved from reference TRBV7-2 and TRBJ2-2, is GAGVSQSPSNKVTEKGKDVELRCDPISGHTALYWYRQSLGQGLEFLIYFQGNSAPDKSGLPSDRFSAERTGGSVSTLTIQRTQQEDSAVYLCASSFSRTGGRGELFFGEGSRLTVL.

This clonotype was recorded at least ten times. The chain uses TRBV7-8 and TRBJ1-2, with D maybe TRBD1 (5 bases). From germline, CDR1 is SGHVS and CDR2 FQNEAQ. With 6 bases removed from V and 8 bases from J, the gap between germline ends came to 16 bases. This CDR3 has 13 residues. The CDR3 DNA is TGTGCCAGCAGTTTTGACAGTCAGGAGGGCTACACCTTC. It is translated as CASSFDSQEGYTF. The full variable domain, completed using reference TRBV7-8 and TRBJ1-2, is GAGVSQSPRYKVAKRGQDVALRCDPISGHVSLFWYQQALGQGPEFLTYFQNEAQLDKSGLPSDRFFAERPEGSVSTLKIQRTQQEDSAVYLCASSFDSQEGYTFGSGTRLTVV.

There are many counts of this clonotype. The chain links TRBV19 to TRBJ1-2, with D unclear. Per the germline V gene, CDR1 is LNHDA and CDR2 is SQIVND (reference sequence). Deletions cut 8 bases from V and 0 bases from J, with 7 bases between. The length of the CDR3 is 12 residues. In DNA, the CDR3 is TGTGCCAGTCGGATTCCTAACTATGGCTACACCTTC. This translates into CASRIPNYGYTF.